This TCR beta chain appears in the sequencing data of a study of cytomegalovirus exposure and HLA in healthy donors (dated by TCRdb to 2016 to 2017). Study-wide context: The roughly 670 repertoires of the first cohort and the roughly 120 validation repertoires were produced on the same platform, according to a later analysis. The study aimed to test whether signatures of past pathogen exposure could be identified by cataloging public T cell receptors. Along with the approximately 620-subject first cohort, a separate validation cohort of roughly 110 different subjects was used. The study combined high-throughput TCR immunosequencing, statistical association of individual TCRs with disease status, and machine learning to predict cytomegalovirus infection status. The study at large found these results: Most TCR sequences were seen in very few donors, while some public TCRs were found in many individuals. The classifier was reported to diagnose cytomegalovirus status with high specificity and sensitivity in both the original and validation cohorts. The study listed 150 to 200 TCR beta chains as associated with cytomegalovirus. According to the authors, the approach could potentially be generalized to other disease states and immunological phenotypes. A few of the identified cytomegalovirus-associated TCR beta chains were confirmed in vitro to be specific for cytomegalovirus antigens. All 120 or so repertoires were used to score co-occurrence in the validation cohort in a later analysis, because that analysis had no HLA typing for the cohort. Of the cluster scores, around 95% were above 0 in a later analysis, which found that TCRs clustered in the first cohort also tended to co-occur in the roughly 130 validation repertoires.

With regard to this clone: Which antigen it targets is not known. No per-base quality is available; no much larger clone lies one base away.

CDR1 is given as KGHSH and CDR2 as LQKENI, both from the germline V gene. The CDR3 covers 14 residues, taking in both the cysteine and the phenylalanine. Only CDR3 DNA remains: 42 bases, in frame from the first base. V drops 5 bases and J drops 6 bases, leaving 13 bases in between. The library relied on the immunoSEQ multiplex PCR assay. In the authors' own workflow: To diagnose cytomegalovirus status from the catalog of TCR beta chain sequences, a statistical classification framework was built. The table was pulled from immuneACCESS by TCRdb, which kept in-frame rearrangements only. Such tables lose some clones; where checked, under half of the loss comes from unresolved V genes, and the rest has no known cause. V and J calls plus clone size are reproduced from that table; the DNA served to infer D and trimming. A total of some 140,000 clones appear in this sample, 85% to 90% of them only once. The ten biggest clones cover 6.2% of the sample.

Donors formed part of the validation cohort, which comprised fewer than 150 subjects and was distinct from the first cohort of 690 or so subjects. The sequencing input was PBMCs. This TCR came from a woman aged 25-40 years in good health and CMV-seropositive. The rearrangement combines TRBV18 with TRBJ2-2; possibly the D gene is TRBD2, per 6 matching bases. The CDR3 sequence is CASSAGTQAGELFF. The DNA sequence is given as TGTGCCAGCTCAGCCGGGACTCAGGCCGGGGAGCTGTTTTTT.